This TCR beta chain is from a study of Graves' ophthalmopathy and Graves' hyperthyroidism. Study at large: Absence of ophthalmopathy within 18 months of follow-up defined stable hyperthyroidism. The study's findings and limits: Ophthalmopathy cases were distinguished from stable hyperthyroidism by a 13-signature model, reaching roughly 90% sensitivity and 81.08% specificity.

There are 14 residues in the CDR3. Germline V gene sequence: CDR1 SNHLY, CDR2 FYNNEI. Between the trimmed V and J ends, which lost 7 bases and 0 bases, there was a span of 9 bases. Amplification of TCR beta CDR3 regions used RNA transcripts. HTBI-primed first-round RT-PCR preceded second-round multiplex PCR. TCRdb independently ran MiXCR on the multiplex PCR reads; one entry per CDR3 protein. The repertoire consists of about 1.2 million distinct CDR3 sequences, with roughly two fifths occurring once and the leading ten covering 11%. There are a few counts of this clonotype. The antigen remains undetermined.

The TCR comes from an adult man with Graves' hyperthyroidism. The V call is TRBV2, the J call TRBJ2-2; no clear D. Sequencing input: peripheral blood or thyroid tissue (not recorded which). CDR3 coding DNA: TGTGCCAGCATGTGGGATTCGAACACCGGGGAGCTGTTTTTT. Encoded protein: CASMWDSNTGELFF. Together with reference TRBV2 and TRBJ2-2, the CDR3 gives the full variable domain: EPEVTQTPSHQVTQMGQEVILRCVPISNHLYFYWYRQILGQKVEFLVSFYNNEISEKSEIFDDQFSVERPDGSNFTLKIRSTKLEDSAMYFCASMWDSNTGELFFGEGSRLTVL.